The following is a T cell receptor (beta chain) sequence with its context. Its specificity is unknown. J lost 6 bases, V lost 4 bases, and 5 bases had no gene match. Germline CDR1 reads SGHNT; CDR2 reads YENEEA. This CDR3 is built from 14 residues. Second doses at about 4 or about 12 weeks were pooled. Only in-frame clones appear in the TCRdb table, and some are missing; sequencing was by immunoSEQ multiplex PCR. The sample lists about 120,000 clones; 85% to 90% were seen once. The sample is drawn from a study of T cell responses to AZD1222 COVID-19 vaccine. Study conclusions and caveats: Possibly, clonal diversity was underestimated; donors were largely white British and included more females. Baseline serostatus was positive in only five to seven AZD1222 recipients. The study found vaccine-associated CD4 TCRs spanning spike, dominant at 160-218 and 743-854.

Sequences were derived from peripheral blood, sampled 28 days after the second AZD1222 dose. This chain uses TRBV11-3 with TRBJ2-7; 11 bases line up with TRBD2. The receptor was isolated from an adult who received the AZD1222 COVID-19 vaccine. Here the CDR3 DNA reads TGTGCCAGCAGCTCCATAGCGGGGGGGAGCGAGCAGTACTTC. Protein: CASSSIAGGSEQYF.